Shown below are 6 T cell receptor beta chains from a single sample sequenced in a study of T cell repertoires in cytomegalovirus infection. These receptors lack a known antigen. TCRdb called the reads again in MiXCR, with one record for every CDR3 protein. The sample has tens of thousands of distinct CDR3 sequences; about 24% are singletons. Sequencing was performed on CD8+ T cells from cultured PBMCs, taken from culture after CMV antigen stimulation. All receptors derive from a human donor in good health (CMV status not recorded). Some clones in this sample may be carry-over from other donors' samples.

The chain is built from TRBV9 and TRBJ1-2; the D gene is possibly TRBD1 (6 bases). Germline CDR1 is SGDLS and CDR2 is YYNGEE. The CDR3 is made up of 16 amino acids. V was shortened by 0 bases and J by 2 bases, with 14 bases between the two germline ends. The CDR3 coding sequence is TGTGCCAGCAGCGTAGAAGATACTGGGACAAACTATGGCTACACCTTC. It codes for CASSVEDTGTNYGYTF.

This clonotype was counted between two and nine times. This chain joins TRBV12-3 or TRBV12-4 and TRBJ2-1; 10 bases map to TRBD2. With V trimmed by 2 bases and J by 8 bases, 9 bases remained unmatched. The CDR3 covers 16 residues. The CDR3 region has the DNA TGTGCCAGCAGTTTAATGCAGGGGCTAGCGGGGGATGAGCAGTTCTTC. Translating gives CASSLMQGLAGDEQFF.

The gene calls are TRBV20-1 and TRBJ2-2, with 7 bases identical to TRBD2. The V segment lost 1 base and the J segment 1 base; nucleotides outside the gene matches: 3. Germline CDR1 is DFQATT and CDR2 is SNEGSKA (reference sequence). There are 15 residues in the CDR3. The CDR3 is CSARAGRGNTGELFF. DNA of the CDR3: TGCAGTGCTAGAGCAGGGAGGGGGAACACCGGGGAGCTGTTTTTT.

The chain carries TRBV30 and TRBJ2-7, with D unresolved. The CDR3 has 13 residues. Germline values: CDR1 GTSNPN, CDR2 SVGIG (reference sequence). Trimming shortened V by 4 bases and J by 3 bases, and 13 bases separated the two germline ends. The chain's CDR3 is CAWTPGGDYEQYF. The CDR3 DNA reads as TGTGCCTGGACCCCCGGTGGGGACTACGAGCAGTACTTC. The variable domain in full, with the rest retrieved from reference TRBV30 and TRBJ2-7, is SQTIHQWPATLVQPVGSPLSLECTVEGTSNPNLYWYRQAAGRGLQLLFYSVGIGQISSEVPQNLSASRPQDRQFILSSKKLLLSDSGFYLCAWTPGGDYEQYFGPGTRLTVT.

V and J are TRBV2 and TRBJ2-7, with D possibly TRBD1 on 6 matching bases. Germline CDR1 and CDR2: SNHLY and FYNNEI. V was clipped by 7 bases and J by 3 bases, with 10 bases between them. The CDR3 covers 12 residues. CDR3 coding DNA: TGTGCCAGCACCCCAGGGGTCTACGAGCAGTACTTC. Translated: CASTPGVYEQYF.

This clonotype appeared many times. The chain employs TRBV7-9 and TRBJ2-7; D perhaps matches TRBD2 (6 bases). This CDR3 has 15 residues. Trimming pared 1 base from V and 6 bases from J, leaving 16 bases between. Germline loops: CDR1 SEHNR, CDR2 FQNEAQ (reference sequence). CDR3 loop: CASSLGGWRAGEQYF. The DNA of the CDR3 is TGTGCCAGCAGCTTAGGGGGATGGCGAGCGGGCGAGCAGTACTTC.